The 16 T cell receptor beta chains presented below share a single source sample, sequenced in a study of cytomegalovirus exposure and HLA in healthy donors. PCR involved 60 Vbeta and 13 Jbeta primers. The assay was immunoSEQ multiplex PCR, and TCRdb's table has in-frame clones only and misses some. This table holds 100,000 to 120,000 clones, nearly 85% found once. The sample was PBMCs. These receptors all come from a man aged 18 to 35 in good health and CMV-seronegative.

The rearrangement links TRBV7-9 to TRBJ2-7, with 7 bases lining up with TRBD1. Germline loops: CDR1 SEHNR, CDR2 FQNEAQ (reference sequence). CDR3 length: 13 residues. The trim removed 5 bases at V and 4 bases at J, leaving 5 bases unmatched. In DNA, the CDR3 is TGTGCCAGCAGCGCGAAGGGGGCGTACGAGCAGTACTTC. Translating it yields CASSAKGAYEQYF.

The J gene is TRBJ1-1, the V gene TRBV7-9, with D hard to call. With 5 bases removed from V and 6 bases from J, the gap between germline ends came to 7 bases. Germline V gene lookup returns CDR1 SEHNR and CDR2 FQNEAQ (reference sequence). This CDR3 region has 11 residues. In nucleotides, the CDR3 is TGTGCCAGCAGCCCCCGCGCTGAAGCTTTCTTT. It specifies CASSPRAEAFF.

The chain is built from TRBV7-7 and TRBJ2-2, with 10 bases identical to TRBD2. Losses at the gene ends were 5 bases for V and 5 bases for J; bases not matched to a gene: 8. The germline gives CDR1 SSHAT, CDR2 FNYEAQ (reference sequence). This CDR3 is 16 amino acids long. The CDR3 loop reads CASSPQAGGWTGELFF. Here the CDR3 DNA reads TGTGCCAGCAGCCCTCAAGCGGGAGGGTGGACCGGGGAGCTGTTTTTT.

This chain connects TRBV9 to TRBJ2-1; 14 nucleotides agree with TRBD2. This CDR3 spans 17 amino acids. Germline CDR1 reads SGDLS; CDR2 reads YYNGEE. V lost 4 bases to trimming and J lost 6 bases; unmatched junction nucleotides: 9. For the CDR3, the DNA is TGTGCCAGCAGCTCGACCCACGGACTAGCGGGAGGCAATGAGCAGTTCTTC. Translation gives CASSSTHGLAGGNEQFF.

The gene calls are TRBV18 and TRBJ2-7; 8 nucleotides align to TRBD1. Germline trimming cut 6 bases from V and 3 bases from J; bases unmatched to any gene: 7. The CDR3 runs to 14 residues. Germline V gives CDR1 KGHSH, CDR2 LQKENI. CDR3 sequence (DNA): TGTGCCAGCTCCCTTCTCGACAGGGGCTACGAGCAGTACTTC. This sequence encodes CASSLLDRGYEQYF.

This clone was counted once. V and J are TRBV6-5 and TRBJ2-1; 10 nucleotides align to TRBD2. Per the germline V gene, CDR1 is MNHEY and CDR2 is SVGAGI. The CDR3 sequence is 15 residues long. V was clipped by 2 bases and J by 7 bases; unmatched bases: 5. The CDR3 DNA reads TGTGCCAGCAGTTACGCGGGACTAGCGCCGAATGAGCAGTTCTTC. This gives the protein CASSYAGLAPNEQFF.

The J gene is TRBJ1-2, the V gene TRBV28, with D possibly being TRBD1 (5 bases). The CDR3 contains 14 residues. Trimming removed 2 bases from V and 6 bases from J, with 13 bases in between. Germline-derived CDR1 and CDR2 are MDHEN and SYDVKM. The CDR3 loop reads CASSLPETANGYTF. CDR3 bases: TGTGCCAGCAGTTTACCTGAGACAGCGAATGGCTACACCTTC.

The CDR3 here is CASSVEGLAGGSYNEQFF. The CDR3 region has the DNA TGTGCCAGCAGCGTAGAGGGACTAGCGGGAGGTTCCTACAATGAGCAGTTCTTC. The chain joins TRBV9 to TRBJ2-1, with 15 bases fitting TRBD2. The germline V gene encodes CDR1 SGDLS and CDR2 YYNGEE. Losses at the gene ends were 0 bases for V and 1 base for J; bases not matched to a gene: 2. The CDR3 covers 18 residues.

The gene calls are TRBV6-5 and TRBJ2-2; the match to TRBD2 covers 11 bases. Germline V CDR1 and CDR2: MNHEY, SVGAGI. CDR3 size: 15 residues. V was pared by 9 bases and J by 2 bases, with 5 bases of the junction left unmatched. This chain's CDR3 is CASRLAGTNTGELFF. The DNA for the CDR3 is TGTGCCAGTCGACTAGCGGGGACAAACACCGGGGAGCTGTTTTTT.

This clone was recorded once. This sequence joins TRBV5-6 and TRBJ2-6, with a weak D call TRBD2 (6 bases). Looked up from germline, CDR1 is SGHDT and CDR2 is YYEEEE. The CDR3 consists of 16 residues. The germline V and J ends were trimmed by 2 bases and 4 bases, with 13 bases remaining between them. In DNA, the CDR3 is TGTGCCAGCAGCTTACCTGGGGGGTCGGGGGCCAACGTCCTGACTTTC. Its protein is CASSLPGGSGANVLTF.

The chain recombines TRBV11-3 with TRBJ2-2; TRBD1 agrees at 9 bases. The CDR3 runs 15 residues. V lost 5 bases and J lost 4; bases outside the gene matches: 5. Germline CDR1 and CDR2: SGHNT and YENEEA. In DNA, the CDR3 is TGTGCCAGCAGCGAGGGGACAGGGTTCACCGGGGAGCTGTTTTTT. Translated: CASSEGTGFTGELFF.

The V call is TRBV27, the J call TRBJ1-2, with 7 bases matching TRBD1. Per germline, CDR1 MNHEY and CDR2 SMNVEV (reference sequence). The J segment lost 6 bases and the V segment lost 5 bases, leaving 6 bases of the junction unmatched. The CDR3 spans 13 residues. The CDR3 nucleotides are TGTGCCAGCAGTCCGCGGGACAGTGATGGCTACACCTTC. Translated, it gives CASSPRDSDGYTF.

The genes are TRBV14 and TRBJ2-3, with TRBD1 matching 7 bases. Looked up from germline, CDR1 is SGHDN and CDR2 is FVKESK. V shed 4 bases and J 0 bases; nucleotides not matched to a gene: 7. The CDR3 runs 16 residues. Here the CDR3 DNA reads TGTGCCAGCAGCCCACACAGGGGACAGAGCACAGATACGCAGTATTTT. This codes for CASSPHRGQSTDTQYF.

As DNA, the CDR3 is TGCGCCAGCAGCCTGGGGGACAGCTACTACGAGCAGTACTTC. Protein: CASSLGDSYYEQYF. This rearrangement joins TRBV5-1 to TRBJ2-7; 7 bases line up with TRBD1. The CDR3 has 14 amino acids. J lost 3 bases, V lost 4 bases, and 7 bases had no gene match. Germline V gives CDR1 SGHRS, CDR2 YFSETQ.

In its sample, this clone was seen once. The V and J genes are TRBV19 and TRBJ2-7; 11 bases map to TRBD1. J was trimmed by 6 bases and V by 6 bases; bases with no gene match: 7. The CDR3 is 14 residues long. Germline lookup yields CDR1 LNHDA and CDR2 SQIVND (reference sequence). The CDR3 bases are TGTGCCAGTAGGCGGGACAGGGGGGTTGTCGAGCAGTACTTC. Translation gives CASRRDRGVVEQYF.

The chain has TRBV9 and TRBJ2-2, with 11 bases that match TRBD2. Looked up from germline, CDR1 is SGDLS and CDR2 is YYNGEE. Unmatched junction bases numbered 6, after V lost 5 bases and J lost 3 bases. The CDR3 length is 16 residues. The CDR3 here is CASSRGLAGYTGELFF. The CDR3 DNA reads TGTGCCAGCAGTCGTGGACTAGCGGGCTACACCGGGGAGCTGTTTTTT.